Listed here are 17 T cell receptor beta chains from one sample, sequenced in a study of T cell changes during pregnancy in multiple sclerosis. Sequencing was performed with immunoSEQ multiplex PCR; in TCRdb, only in-frame clones are kept and a portion is missing. Of about 81,000 clones detected, over 90% appear once; the ten largest clones hold 2% to 2.5%. The source material was peripheral blood, sampled in the third trimester of pregnancy. These receptors came from a female donor with multiple sclerosis, enrolled in a pregnancy study.

The V call is TRBV11-2, the J call TRBJ1-1; D remains ambiguous. V lost 1 base, J lost 3 bases, and 9 bases lay in between. CDR1 and CDR2 (germline): SGHAT, FQNNGV. The CDR3 length is 14 residues. CDR3 loop: CASSLGEGDTEAFF. The CDR3 DNA follows: TGTGCCAGCAGCTTAGGGGAGGGCGACACTGAAGCTTTCTTT.

J is TRBJ1-3 and V is TRBV19, with D possibly TRBD1 on 5 matching bases. The V end lost 5 bases, the J end lost 0 bases, and 11 bases lay between the germline ends. The germline V gene has CDR1 LNHDA and CDR2 SQIVND (reference sequence). The CDR3 length is 15 residues. The CDR3 protein is CASSDRGLSGNTIYF. The CDR3 DNA reads as TGTGCCAGTAGTGACAGAGGCCTCTCTGGAAACACCATATATTTT.

The chain links TRBV30 to TRBJ2-1; D remains unclear. The CDR3 spans 14 residues. Germline V gene lookup returns CDR1 GTSNPN and CDR2 SVGIG (reference sequence). V was clipped by 1 base and J by 0 bases, with 7 bases between them. The DNA for the CDR3 is TGTGCCTGGAGTGCTGATAGCTCCTACAATGAGCAGTTCTTC. Its protein product is CAWSADSSYNEQFF.

This sequence joins TRBV2 and TRBJ2-3; 7 nucleotides align to TRBD2. Germline V gene sequence: CDR1 SNHLY, CDR2 FYNNEI. V dropped 11 bases and J dropped 1; count of bases not matched to a gene: 12. This CDR3 is 15 amino acids long. The CDR3 is CAGTQRESGTDTQYF. The CDR3 coding sequence is TGTGCCGGAACCCAGCGGGAATCGGGCACAGATACGCAGTATTTT.

The chain carries TRBV21-1 and TRBJ1-3; no check of the table's D call, TRBD1, against the DNA was made. TRBV21-1 constitutes a pseudogene. This CDR3 has 16 amino acids. CDR3 DNA sequence: TGTGCCAGCAGCGACAACAGGGCTGTCTCTGGAAACACCATATATTTT. Translation: CASSDNRAVSGNTIYF.

This chain connects TRBV7-9 to TRBJ2-4; 7 bases are a match to TRBD2. After removal of 5 bases from V and 8 bases from J, the junction contained 6 bases not matched to a gene. Per the germline V gene, CDR1 is SEHNR and CDR2 is FQNEAQ (reference sequence). The CDR3 runs to 13 residues. CDR3 DNA sequence: TGTGCCAGCAGCCCACCGGGGGGTTACATTCAGTACTTC. This translates into CASSPPGGYIQYF.

The V and J genes are TRBV7-8 and TRBJ2-5; unclear D gene. The CDR3 length is 13 residues. V lost 2 bases and J lost 2, with 6 bases in between. Germline-derived CDR1 and CDR2 are SGHVS and FQNEAQ. Here the CDR3 reads CASSLPKQETQYF. The CDR3, as DNA: TGTGCCAGCAGCTTACCCAAACAAGAGACCCAGTACTTC.

V gene TRBV2 combines with J gene TRBJ1-5; D perhaps matches TRBD1 (6 bases). The ends were cut back, 2 bases at V and 4 bases at J, with 12 bases in the middle. This CDR3 is built from 15 residues. The germline V gene has CDR1 SNHLY and CDR2 FYNNEI. The CDR3 nucleotides are TGTGCCAGCAGTGAATTAGGGACAAGGAATCAGCCCCAGCATTTT. Translation: CASSELGTRNQPQHF.

The chain carries TRBV27 and TRBJ1-1, with a possible D match to TRBD1 (6 bases). Trimming cost V 6 bases and J 4 bases, with 12 bases left between them. Germline lookup yields CDR1 MNHEY and CDR2 SMNVEV (reference sequence). The CDR3 extends over 13 amino acids. CDR3 loop: CASRIRGATEAFF. In DNA form, the CDR3 reads TGTGCCAGCAGAATCAGGGGCGCCACTGAAGCTTTCTTT.

The chain has TRBV5-1 and TRBJ2-3, with TRBD1 as a possible D gene (7 bases). The V end lost 4 bases, the J end lost 6 bases, and 18 bases lay between the germline ends. The length of the CDR3 is 15 residues. Germline V lookup: CDR1 SGHRS, CDR2 YFSETQ. The CDR3 spells CASSILTGTADTQYF. CDR3 nucleotide sequence: TGCGCCAGCAGCATACTGACAGGGACTGCGGATACGCAGTATTTT.

The CDR3 DNA reads TGTGCCACCAGCAGGGCCGACAGTTGGGGACTAGCGGGTCCCGAGCAGTTCTTC. It yields the protein CATSRADSWGLAGPEQFF. The chain carries TRBV15 and TRBJ2-1, with 12 bases aligning to TRBD2. Looked up from germline, CDR1 is LNHNV and CDR2 is YYDKDF (reference sequence). This CDR3 has 18 residues. After removal of 3 bases from V and 10 bases from J, the junction contained 16 bases not matched to a gene.

This chain joins TRBV20-1 and TRBJ1-2; D is undetermined. Trimming stripped 4 bases from V and 5 bases from J, with 5 bases between. The germline CDR1 and CDR2 sequences are DFQATT and SNEGSKA (reference sequence). The CDR3 is made up of 10 amino acids. The CDR3 reads CSAISYGYTF. As DNA, the CDR3 is TGCAGTGCTATCAGTTATGGCTACACCTTC.

The chain recombines TRBV6-6 with TRBJ2-7; D may be TRBD1 (5 bases). Between the trimmed V and J ends, which lost 5 bases and 1 base, there was a span of 9 bases. The CDR3 has 13 amino acids. Per the germline V gene, CDR1 is MNHNY and CDR2 is SVGAGI (reference sequence). The CDR3 reads CASSHRQSYEQYF. CDR3 nucleotide sequence: TGTGCCAGCAGTCACCGACAGTCCTACGAGCAGTACTTC.

The CDR3 protein is CASMGRTESSYEQYF. CDR3 DNA: TGTGCCAGCATGGGTCGGACAGAAAGCTCCTACGAGCAGTACTTC. The V and J genes are TRBV25-1 and TRBJ2-7; TRBD1 might be the D (6 bases). The germline V gene encodes CDR1 MGHDK and CDR2 SYGVNS. The V and J ends lost 7 bases and 0 bases respectively, with 16 bases between them. This CDR3 has 15 residues.

The chain combines TRBV7-2 with TRBJ1-1; D is perhaps TRBD1 (6 bases). Germline assignment: CDR1 SGHTA and CDR2 FQGNSA. This CDR3 has 14 residues. V was trimmed by 5 bases and J by 0 bases, leaving 10 bases between them. The CDR3 coding sequence is TGTGCCAGCAGCCCGGGGGGCCTGAACACTGAAGCTTTCTTT. This codes for CASSPGGLNTEAFF. Full variable domain (rest looked up from reference TRBV7-2 and TRBJ1-1): GAGVSQSPSNKVTEKGKDVELRCDPISGHTALYWYRQSLGQGLEFLIYFQGNSAPDKSGLPSDRFSAERTGGSVSTLTIQRTQQEDSAVYLCASSPGGLNTEAFFGQGTRLTVV.

V gene TRBV6-5 combines with J gene TRBJ1-5; 11 bases line up with TRBD1. The V gene's germline CDR1 is MNHEY and CDR2 SVGAGI. Trimming removed 5 bases from V and 5 bases from J; junction bases left unmatched: 5. This CDR3 comprises 15 residues. The DNA for the CDR3 is TGTGCCAGCAGTAAGGACAGGGGGCCGGATCAGCCCCAGCATTTT. As protein: CASSKDRGPDQPQHF.

The V call is TRBV9, the J call TRBJ2-6; unclear D gene. Trimming left V 0 bases short and J 1 base short, with 5 bases between. The CDR3 is 15 residues long. Germline assignment: CDR1 SGDLS and CDR2 YYNGEE. This CDR3 is CASSVGPSGANVLTF. The CDR3 bases are TGTGCCAGCAGCGTAGGGCCGTCTGGGGCCAACGTCCTGACTTTC.